A selection of T cell receptor beta chains follows, all from one sample in a study of T cell repertoires in cytomegalovirus infection. TCRdb analysed the reads with MiXCR anew, one entry per CDR3 protein. The sample yields 200,000 to 300,000 distinct CDR3 sequences, approximately 7% seen once. The material sequenced was PBMCs. These receptors were obtained from a human donor in good health (CMV status not recorded). Some clones in this sample may be carry-over from other donors' samples. Both conserved end residues are trimmed from each CDR3. Fields, in order: J gene, V gene, CDR3 protein.

TRBJ2-7 | TRBV12-3/TRBV12-4 | ATATAPLYEQY
TRBJ2-5 | TRBV20-1 | SAPIGGPKTQY
TRBJ2-1 | TRBV7-8 | ASSLLGGNSGGPYNEQF
TRBJ2-3 | TRBV7-9 | ASRSPGLDPTDTQY
TRBJ1-2 | TRBV6-2/TRBV6-3 | ASRDTGERSYT
TRBJ1-2 | TRBV6-2/TRBV6-3 | ASGFEGWGYT
TRBJ1-2 | TRBV7-2 | ASALDRGYNYGYT
TRBJ2-7 | TRBV28 | ASNRQTYEQY
TRBJ2-4 | TRBV29-1 | SVAGGRGVNIQY
TRBJ1-1 | TRBV6-2/TRBV6-3 | ASSPGQHNTEAF
TRBJ1-2 | TRBV7-2 | ASSSWGQLFYGYT
TRBJ2-7 | TRBV23-1 | ASSHPSPGVFIDEQY
TRBJ1-1 | TRBV20-1 | SASRRGTEAF
TRBJ2-1 | TRBV19 | ASSIFPGGRNEQF
TRBJ2-1 | TRBV2 | ASMGLNNEQF
TRBJ2-1 | TRBV6-1 | ASSEGQEVNEQF
TRBJ1-5 | TRBV7-2 | ASSPPTGQPQH
TRBJ2-1 | TRBV20-1 | SAEGTSGGVAEQF
TRBJ1-1 | TRBV27 | ASSYSGVWTEAF